A few counts support the clone carrying this T cell receptor beta chain. What it binds is not known. The data belong to a study of T cells in localized non-small cell lung cancer. Study observations and caveats: Measurement of T cell clonality placed uninvolved adjacent lung highest, above the level in tumor. In the blood, greater T cell density corresponded to longer overall survival. Adjacent lung was found to contain a median about 50 of the top 100 tumor clones.

V was clipped by 7 bases and J by 5 bases, with 8 bases between them. CDR3 size: 11 residues. From germline, CDR1 is SEHNR and CDR2 FQNEAQ (reference sequence). The assay was immunoSEQ multiplex PCR, and TCRdb's table has in-frame clones only and misses some. The sample includes tens of thousands of clones, about 86% of them seen just once. The sequence was collected from a woman aged 35 to 75 with stage I lung adenocarcinoma. The V call is TRBV7-9, the J call TRBJ2-5, with D hard to call. The sequences come from peripheral blood, collected before any cancer treatment. The CDR3: CASIFGETQYF. As DNA, the CDR3 is TGTGCCAGCATCTTCGGGGAGACCCAGTACTTC.